Listed below are T cell receptor beta chains from one sample, sequenced in a study of shared clonotypes between healthy human individuals. Data came from immunoSEQ multiplex PCR; TCRdb stores just in-frame clones and leaves some out. The sample contains around 550,000 clones, 85% to 95% of which appear only once. Sample: naive CD8+ T cells sorted from blood. Receptor source: a woman in her thirties in good health. The CDR3 runs from the conserved cysteine through the conserved F or W. A D gene is named only where the DNA matches it firmly. Size values are once, few and many counts, or a class for expanded clones, and some rows have none.

d_call	v_call	clone_size	j_call	cdr3_aa	cdr3_nt
-	TRBV11-2	once	TRBJ1-2	CASSLGRNYGYTF	TGTGCCAGCAGCTTAGGGCGAAACTATGGCTACACCTTC
-	TRBV2	-	TRBJ2-1	CASSYRPTSSYNEQFF	TGTGCCAGCAGCTACCGACCAACCAGCTCCTACAATGAGCAGTTCTTC
TRBD1	TRBV7-9	-	TRBJ1-2	CASSRGQGQGYGYTF	TGTGCCAGCAGCAGGGGACAGGGTCAGGGCTATGGCTACACCTTC
-	TRBV10-2	-	TRBJ1-2	CASSDDAIYGYTF	TGCGCCAGCAGTGACGACGCCATCTATGGCTACACCTTC
-	TRBV28	-	TRBJ2-6	CASSALRVGANVLTF	TGTGCCAGCAGTGCCCTCCGTGTCGGGGCCAACGTCCTGACTTTC
-	TRBV11-2	-	TRBJ2-1	CASSLSLGALNEQFF	TGTGCCAGCAGCTTATCTCTAGGAGCCCTTAATGAGCAGTTCTTC
-	TRBV28	-	TRBJ1-1	CASSLDPVGTEAFF	TGTGCCAGCAGTTTAGATCCAGTGGGAACTGAAGCTTTCTTT
-	TRBV30	once	TRBJ1-2	CAWSVLGGAEEGYTF	TGTGCCTGGAGTGTACTAGGAGGGGCCGAAGAAGGCTACACCTTC
-	TRBV9	-	TRBJ1-1	CASSVITEAFF	TGTGCCAGCAGCGTAATCACTGAAGCTTTCTTT
TRBD2	TRBV2	-	TRBJ2-1	CASSSASGANEQFF	TGTGCCAGCAGCTCGGCTAGCGGGGCAAATGAGCAGTTCTTC
TRBD1	TRBV27	-	TRBJ2-7	CASSLGTGYLEQYF	TGTGCCAGCAGTTTGGGGACAGGGTACTTGGAGCAGTACTTC
TRBD1	TRBV7-6	-	TRBJ2-7	CASSPGTVAYGQYF	TGTGCCAGCAGCCCGGGGACAGTCGCGTACGGGCAGTACTTC
TRBD1	TRBV10-3	-	TRBJ2-1	CAISEGQGAMDEQFF	TGTGCCATCAGTGAAGGACAGGGGGCTATGGATGAGCAGTTCTTC
-	TRBV29-1	-	TRBJ2-7	CSVAPRGYEQYF	TGCAGCGTTGCCCCAAGGGGGTACGAGCAGTACTTC
-	TRBV9	-	TRBJ1-6	CASSVEAGTDYSPLHF	TGTGCCAGCAGCGTAGAAGCCGGGACCGATTATTCACCCCTCCACTTT
TRBD2	TRBV4-2	once	TRBJ2-7	CASSLVGGGDEQYF	TGTGCCAGCAGCTTGGTCGGGGGAGGGGACGAGCAGTACTTC
-	TRBV19	-	TRBJ2-1	CASRDFPTDNEQFF	TGTGCCAGTCGGGATTTCCCGACAGACAATGAGCAGTTCTTC
-	TRBV27	few	TRBJ2-2	CASSFGSTGELFF	TGTGCCAGCAGTTTTGGGTCCACCGGGGAGCTGTTTTTT
-	TRBV28	-	TRBJ1-5	CASTGRLSPQHF	TGTGCCAGCACTGGGCGCCTATCGCCCCAGCATTTT
-	TRBV9	-	TRBJ2-7	CASSVGGLTYEQYF	TGTGCCAGCAGCGTAGGAGGACTTACTTACGAGCAGTACTTC
TRBD1	TRBV11-2	-	TRBJ2-7	CASSLASGQGIYEQYF	TGTGCCAGCAGCTTAGCGTCTGGACAGGGAATTTACGAGCAGTACTTC
-	TRBV30	few	TRBJ1-1	CAWSEQGETEAFF	TGTGCCTGGAGTGAACAGGGAGAAACTGAAGCTTTCTTT
-	TRBV11-2	-	TRBJ2-1	CASSLRDLSYNEQFF	TGTGCCAGCAGCCTCCGGGACTTATCCTACAATGAGCAGTTCTTC
-	TRBV9	-	TRBJ2-2	CASSVEGTNTGELFF	TGTGCCAGCAGCGTAGAAGGAACGAACACCGGGGAGCTGTTTTTT
-	TRBV27	-	TRBJ1-5	CASSPISNQPQHF	TGTGCCAGCAGTCCCATAAGCAATCAGCCCCAGCATTTT
-	TRBV29-1	-	TRBJ1-2	CSVEEGNYGYTF	TGCAGCGTTGAGGAGGGTAACTATGGCTACACCTTC
-	TRBV7-9	-	TRBJ1-4	CASSRGASEKLFF	TGTGCCAGCAGCAGAGGGGCTTCTGAAAAACTGTTTTTT
-	TRBV28	-	TRBJ2-7	CASSPGGREQYF	TGTGCCAGCAGTCCCGGGGGTCGCGAGCAGTACTTC
-	TRBV4-2	-	TRBJ2-7	CASSQETLYEQYF	TGTGCCAGCAGCCAAGAGACTCTTTACGAGCAGTACTTC
-	TRBV27	few	TRBJ2-7	CASRTVLASYEQYF	TGTGCCAGCAGAACAGTACTAGCCTCCTACGAGCAGTACTTC
TRBD1	TRBV7-9	-	TRBJ2-7	CASSFRDRGDEQYF	TGTGCCAGCAGCTTCCGGGACAGGGGCGACGAGCAGTACTTC
-	TRBV5-4	once	TRBJ1-1	CASSWEVGTEAFF	TGTGCCAGCAGCTGGGAGGTCGGCACTGAAGCTTTCTTT
-	TRBV16	-	TRBJ2-7	CASSLEGAYEQYF	TGTGCCAGCAGCCTGGAGGGAGCCTACGAGCAGTACTTC